Presented here are 17 T cell receptor beta chains from one specimen sequenced in a study of CD8 T cells in ankylosing spondylitis. Using its own MiXCR run on the 5' RACE reads, TCRdb lists one record per CDR3 protein. The profile shows a few hundred thousand distinct CDR3 sequences, around 10% of them singletons. The specimen was blood, either unsorted or a sorted T cell fraction (not recorded which). These receptors all come from a female donor with ankylosing spondylitis or in good health (not recorded which).

This clonotype occurred many times. This chain joins TRBV18 and TRBJ2-7, with 12 bases fitting TRBD1. Per the germline V gene, CDR1 is KGHSH and CDR2 is LQKENI. The CDR3 sequence is 16 residues long. The V and J ends lost 3 bases and 6 bases, in that order; junction bases with no gene match: 9. Here the CDR3 DNA reads TGTGCCAGCTCACCCCAGACCGGGACAGGGGGCATCGAGCAGTACTTC. Amino acid sequence: CASSPQTGTGGIEQYF.

This clonotype has more than one count but fewer than ten. CDR3 bases: TGTGCCAGCAGCTTAGCACAGGGTAATGAGCAGTTCTTC. This gives the protein CASSLAQGNEQFF. This chain connects TRBV7-8 to TRBJ2-1; D is possibly TRBD1 (6 bases). This CDR3 is built from 13 residues. CDR1 and CDR2 (germline): SGHVS, FQNEAQ. Deletions cut 0 bases from V and 7 bases from J, with 7 bases between. The full variable domain, with the rest looked up from reference TRBV7-8 and TRBJ2-1, is GAGVSQSPRYKVAKRGQDVALRCDPISGHVSLFWYQQALGQGPEFLTYFQNEAQLDKSGLPSDRFFAERPEGSVSTLKIQRTQQEDSAVYLCASSLAQGNEQFFGPGTRLTVL.

This clonotype came up a few times. The chain links TRBV5-5 to TRBJ2-2; no firm D call. V was cut by 4 bases and J by 6 bases, with 19 bases left in between. This CDR3 comprises 16 residues. From germline, CDR1 is SGHKS and CDR2 YYEKEE (reference sequence). CDR3 loop: CASSPPYGPQAGELFF. DNA for the CDR3: TGTGCCAGCAGCCCCCCTTATGGGCCACAAGCCGGGGAGCTGTTTTTT.

This clonotype was counted many times. The chain combines TRBV6-1 with TRBJ2-3; weak D call: TRBD2 (5 bases). CDR1 is MNHNS and CDR2 is SASEGT in the germline V gene. Trimming shortened V by 3 bases and J by 6 bases, and 16 bases separated the two germline ends. The CDR3 runs 15 residues. This CDR3 reads CASSDRSFGGDTQYF. CDR3 in DNA: TGTGCCAGCAGTGACCGATCGTTTGGCGGGGATACGCAGTATTTT.

A few counts support this clonotype. As DNA, the CDR3 is TGTGCCAGCAGTTTCGGAAGCGGGAGGGCCAATGAGCAGTTCTTC. Translating it yields CASSFGSGRANEQFF. The rearrangement joins TRBV12-3 or TRBV12-4 to TRBJ2-1; 10 bases are a match to TRBD2. V lost 3 bases, J lost 6 bases, and 5 bases stayed unmatched. This CDR3 region has 15 residues.

This clonotype has a handful of counts. For the CDR3, the DNA is TGTGCCAGCAGCTTAGGGGGACAGGGGGTTCAGCCCCAGCATTTT. Translation gives CASSLGGQGVQPQHF. This chain links TRBV7-2 with TRBJ1-5; 11 nucleotides align to TRBD1. Per the germline V gene, CDR1 is SGHTA and CDR2 is FQGNSA. V lost 1 base, J lost 6 bases, and 2 bases stayed unmatched. This CDR3 comprises 15 residues.

Points on this clonotype: A much larger clone lies one base from this, so it may be a read error. The chain links TRBV7-2 to TRBJ1-5; 7 positions agree with TRBD1. The V gene's germline CDR1 is SGHTA and CDR2 FQGNSA. The CDR3 length is 17 residues. The CDR3, as DNA: TGTGCCAACAGCTTAGTAGGGAGGGGGCCGTTGGATCAGCCCCAGCATTTT. It encodes CANSLVGRGPLDQPQHF. The variable domain in full, with the rest retrieved from reference TRBV7-2 and TRBJ1-5, is GAGVSQSPSNKVTEKGKDVELRCDPISGHTALYWYRQSLGQGLEFLIYFQGNSAPDKSGLPSDRFSAERTGGSVSTLTIQRTQQEDSAVYLCANSLVGRGPLDQPQHFGDGTRLSIL.

Concerning this clonotype: A much larger clone lies a single base off, so this may be a read error. The chain carries TRBV5-1 and TRBJ1-1; a weak D match, TRBD1 (5 bases). CDR3 length: 14 amino acids. CDR1 is SGHRS, CDR2 YFSETQ, per germline. The CDR3, as DNA: TGCGCCTGCAGTTTGACAGCGAGCGACACTGAAGCTTTCTTT. Encoded protein: CACSLTASDTEAFF.

The CDR3 protein is CASSSRLLVPQYF. The CDR3 bases are TGTGCCAGCAGCTCCCGGCTCCTTGTGCCTCAGTATTTT. The chain joins TRBV5-6 to TRBJ2-3; no clear D gene. Germline CDR1 and CDR2: SGHDT and YYEEEE. The V gene lost 3 bases and the J gene lost 12 bases, with 17 bases spanning the gap. The CDR3 covers 13 residues.

This chain connects TRBV18 to TRBJ1-4; 9 bases map to TRBD1. CDR1 and CDR2 (germline): KGHSH, LQKENI. The ends lost 2 bases at V and 5 bases at J; junction bases unmatched: 3. The CDR3 sequence is 15 residues long. The CDR3 DNA is TGTGCCAGCTCACCAATGGGGACAGGGAATGAAAAACTGTTTTTT. Its translation: CASSPMGTGNEKLFF.

This clonotype showed up just a few times. V is TRBV5-1 and J is TRBJ2-2; D could derive from TRBD1 or TRBD2 (5 bases each). V lost 3 bases and J lost 7, with 22 bases in between. From germline, CDR1 is SGHRS and CDR2 YFSETQ. This CDR3 has 17 residues. The CDR3 DNA is TGCGCCAGCAGCTCGCCCGGGGCAGGGAGCTTCGGCGGGGAGCTGTTTTTT. It specifies CASSSPGAGSFGGELFF.

This clonotype showed up many times. The J gene is TRBJ1-2, the V gene TRBV12-3 or TRBV12-4; no definite D call. The CDR3 has 13 amino acids. V shed 6 bases and J shed 7 bases, with 15 bases lying between them. DNA for the CDR3: TGTGCCAGCAGCCACCGCAGGCTCGGTGGCTACACCTTC. Translating it yields CASSHRRLGGYTF.

This clonotype was counted at least ten times. This sequence joins TRBV5-1 and TRBJ1-2, with D maybe TRBD1 (6 bases). The germline V gene has CDR1 SGHRS and CDR2 YFSETQ. The CDR3 length is 15 residues. Trimming took 0 bases from V and 6 from J, leaving 15 bases between them. The CDR3: CASSLGAGQNNGYTF. The CDR3 DNA sequence: TGCGCCAGCAGCTTGGGGGCGGGACAAAATAATGGCTACACCTTC.

The sample holds many counts of this clonotype. The chain uses TRBV20-1 and TRBJ2-7; 8 bases line up with TRBD2. J was trimmed by 6 bases and V by 1 base; bases with no gene match: 11. The CDR3 is made up of 15 amino acids. Germline V lookup: CDR1 DFQATT, CDR2 SNEGSKA (reference sequence). The CDR3 region is CSARAFGTRLGEQYF. The DNA of the CDR3 is TGCAGTGCTAGAGCGTTCGGGACTAGACTTGGCGAGCAGTACTTC.

Ten or more counts support this clonotype. The chain uses TRBV9 and TRBJ2-7; the D call may be TRBD1 or TRBD2 (5 bases each). V lost 4 bases, J lost 7 bases, and 15 bases lay in between. The CDR3 covers 13 residues. Per germline, CDR1 SGDLS and CDR2 YYNGEE. The CDR3 DNA follows: TGTGCCAGCAGCCGGGACGTTGGTTGGGAGCAGTACTTC. This gives the protein CASSRDVGWEQYF.

CDR3 nucleotides: TGTGCCTGGAGTGGACAGTCCTATAATTCACCCCTCCACTTT. Translated, it gives CAWSGQSYNSPLHF. J is TRBJ1-6 and V is TRBV30; D is possibly TRBD1 (5 bases). The length of the CDR3 is 14 residues. Trimming removed 1 base at V and 1 base at J, with 5 bases between. Germline V gene sequence: CDR1 GTSNPN, CDR2 SVGIG (reference sequence).

About this clonotype itself: A read error may be the cause here, since a much bigger clone is one base away. The chain has TRBV29-1 and TRBJ1-2, with D hard to call. Germline CDR1 is SQVTM and CDR2 is ANQGSEA. CDR3 size: 12 residues. In nucleotides, the CDR3 is TGCAGCGTTGTCAGAGTTAACTATGGCTACCCCTTC. Its translation: CSVVRVNYGYPF.